This TCR beta chain was sequenced during a study of regulatory T cells in long-lasting Graves disease. Researchers made TCR beta libraries by using iRepertoire HTBI primers and running Arm-PCR on CDR3 regions. Using its own MiXCR run on the multiplex PCR reads, TCRdb lists one record per CDR3 protein. The table includes hundreds of thousands of distinct CDR3 sequences, roughly 13% detected once. The germline V and J ends were trimmed by 2 bases and 5 bases, with 12 bases remaining between them. CDR3 length: 14 residues. Germline-derived CDR1 and CDR2 are SNHLY and FYNNEI. At least ten counts were recorded for this clonotype. What it binds is unknown. General study points: It was peripheral blood alone, not thyroid tissue, that was studied.

Time point noted: newly diagnosed GD, antithyroid drugs for less than 3 months. Construction of the TCR library relied on RNA isolated from PBMCs. These same data were also listed under a study on T cells in Graves' hyperthyroidism and ophthalmopathy. That study adds: Researchers barred patients who had uncontrolled infection, other autoimmune disease, pregnancy or lactation. HTBI primers were used for first-round RT-PCR of the TCR CDR3. Among thyroid clonotypes expanded above 0.001, most also appeared in blood.

V and J are TRBV2 and TRBJ2-5, with D tentatively TRBD2 (7 bases). The specimen comprised peripheral blood mononuclear cells (PBMCs), sampled at new diagnosis, from a patient treated with antithyroid drugs. This receptor was identified in a man aged 30 to 39 with Graves disease. CDR3 nucleotide sequence: TGTGCCAGCAGTGAAAAGGGGGGGAGGGAGACCCAGTACTTC. It encodes CASSEKGGRETQYF.